A single sample is the source of the 32 T cell receptor beta chains below, sequenced in a study of blood T cells in healthy people across ages. A second PCR, run for roughly 7 to 12 cycles, used a sample-barcoded 5' primer plus a J-beta primer mix. One entry per CDR3 protein results from TCRdb running MiXCR on the 5' RACE reads. In the table there are some 1.7 million distinct CDR3 sequences, 28% of which are singletons. Sequencing input: blood. The receptor source for this set is a woman between 25 and 40 years old in good health.

The chain couples TRBV11-2 to TRBJ2-3; D tentatively fits TRBD1 or TRBD2 (6 bases each). From germline, CDR1 is SGHAT and CDR2 FQNNGV. The CDR3 totals 16 residues. V was trimmed by 1 base and J by 0 bases, leaving 11 bases between them. The CDR3 nucleotides read TGTGCCAGCAGCTTAGGCTGGGGGGCCAGCACAGATACGCAGTATTTT. Translating it yields CASSLGWGASTDTQYF.

This clonotype was detected ten times or more. The CDR3, as DNA: TGCGCCAGCAGGCAAACAGGGGGCCTCTACAATGAGCAGTTCTTC. Its protein is CASRQTGGLYNEQFF. The chain is built from TRBV5-1 and TRBJ2-1; 9 nucleotides agree with TRBD1. Germline V gene lookup returns CDR1 SGHRS and CDR2 YFSETQ. V lost 5 bases to trimming and J lost 3 bases; unmatched junction nucleotides: 6. This CDR3 is 15 amino acids long.

This clonotype was counted a few times. The chain uses TRBV18 and TRBJ2-7, with D possibly being TRBD1 (5 bases). The CDR3 is 16 residues long. V was trimmed by 6 bases and J by 5 bases, leaving 23 bases between them. Germline V CDR1 and CDR2: KGHSH, LQKENI. As DNA, the CDR3 is TGTGCCAGCTCCCCTGTCCTTCCCTCAACAGGCCACGAGCAGTACTTC. Protein: CASSPVLPSTGHEQYF.

This clonotype was picked up many times. The chain links TRBV5-1 to TRBJ2-4; weak D call: TRBD2 (6 bases). The CDR3 extends over 15 amino acids. V lost 0 bases, J lost 7 bases, and 14 bases lay in between. Germline V gene lookup returns CDR1 SGHRS and CDR2 YFSETQ. The CDR3 nucleotides read TGCGCCAGCAGCTTGGTGGCAGGGACTGAGAACATTCAGTACTTC. Translation gives CASSLVAGTENIQYF.

This clonotype was found a few times. The chain's CDR3 is CASSSIGAFDEQFF. CDR3 in DNA: TGTGCCAGCAGTTCGATCGGGGCCTTCGATGAGCAGTTCTTC. This chain uses TRBV7-9 with TRBJ2-1; D may be TRBD1 or TRBD2 (5 bases each). V was pared by 6 bases and J by 8 bases, with 17 bases between. This CDR3 has 14 amino acids. Germline V CDR1 and CDR2: SEHNR, FQNEAQ (reference sequence). The full variable domain, with the rest looked up from reference TRBV7-9 and TRBJ2-1, is DTGVSQNPRHKITKRGQNVTFRCDPISEHNRLYWYRQTLGQGPEFLTYFQNEAQLEKSRLLSDRFSAERPKGSFSTLEIQRTEQGDSAMYLCASSSIGAFDEQFFGPGTRLTVL.

The CDR3 region is CASSEMGPMDTEAFF. The CDR3 nucleotides are TGCGCCAGCAGCGAGATGGGACCGATGGACACTGAAGCTTTCTTT. The chain combines TRBV5-1 with TRBJ1-1; weak D call: TRBD1 (5 bases). Germline CDR1 SGHRS, CDR2 YFSETQ. The CDR3 totals 15 residues. The germline V and J ends were trimmed by 4 bases and 3 bases, with 16 bases remaining between them.

This clonotype has more than one count but fewer than ten. The V gene is TRBV3-1, the J gene TRBJ2-7; 10 bases fit TRBD1. V shed 5 bases and J 5 bases; nucleotides not matched to a gene: 9. Germline CDR1 LGHDT, CDR2 YNNKEL (reference sequence). CDR3 length: 15 residues. The CDR3: CASSFMGQGPHEQYF. The CDR3 nucleotides are TGTGCCAGCAGCTTCATGGGACAGGGGCCTCACGAGCAGTACTTC.

This clonotype has a handful of counts. The V call is TRBV11-2, the J call TRBJ1-2; 8 bases are shared with TRBD1. The CDR3 covers 15 residues. Germline CDR1 reads SGHAT; CDR2 reads FQNNGV. Trimming took 5 bases from V and 4 from J; bases not matched to a gene: 9. This CDR3 reads CASSPSGGEFYGYTF. DNA for the CDR3: TGTGCCAGCAGCCCCTCAGGGGGCGAGTTCTATGGCTACACCTTC.

This clonotype was seen a few times. The V and J genes are TRBV29-1 and TRBJ1-2; D ambiguous. From germline, CDR1 is SQVTM and CDR2 ANQGSEA. The CDR3 spans 12 residues. V was trimmed by 2 bases and J by 4 bases, leaving 8 bases between them. CDR3 bases: TGCAGCGTTGAACAGGCGTTCTATGGCTACACCTTC. It translates to CSVEQAFYGYTF. The full variable domain, completed using reference TRBV29-1 and TRBJ1-2, is SAVISQKPSRDICQRGTSLTIQCQVDSQVTMMFWYRQQPGQSLTLIATANQGSEATYESGFVIDKFPISRPNLTFSTLTVSNMSPEDSSIYLCSVEQAFYGYTFGSGTRLTVV.

This clonotype was picked up a small number of times. The chain employs TRBV20-1 and TRBJ2-7; 7 positions agree with TRBD2. V shed 4 bases, J shed 0 bases, and the junction held 9 bases outside the gene matches. The CDR3 consists of 15 residues. CDR1 is DFQATT, CDR2 SNEGSKA, per germline (reference sequence). The CDR3 reads CSATKRDSSSYEQYF. The CDR3 bases are TGCAGTGCTACGAAGCGGGACTCCAGCTCCTACGAGCAGTACTTC.

The chain uses TRBV20-1 and TRBJ2-3, with D possibly matching TRBD1 (5 bases). This CDR3 has 15 residues. CDR1 DFQATT and CDR2 SNEGSKA come from the germline V gene (reference sequence). Trimming left V 3 bases short and J 8 bases short, with 21 bases between. CDR3 region: CSASRGRIGRATQYF. The CDR3 region has the DNA TGCAGTGCTAGTAGGGGCCGCATAGGCCGGGCTACGCAGTATTTT.

This chain connects TRBV9 to TRBJ2-5; no clear D. CDR1 SGDLS and CDR2 YYNGEE come from the germline V gene. CDR3 size: 16 residues. The germline V and J ends were trimmed by 0 bases and 2 bases, with 14 bases remaining between them. CDR3 sequence reads: CASSVASGWGQETQYF. CDR3 nucleotide sequence: TGTGCCAGCAGCGTAGCGTCCGGTTGGGGACAAGAGACCCAGTACTTC.

The rearrangement joins TRBV20-1 to TRBJ2-7; D possibly corresponds to TRBD1 (6 bases). Trimming removed 3 bases at V and 0 bases at J, with 12 bases between. Germline V gene lookup returns CDR1 DFQATT and CDR2 SNEGSKA (reference sequence). The CDR3 runs 14 residues. CDR3 coding DNA: TGCAGTGCTAGGGGACACCAGGGCTCCTACGAGCAGTACTTC. Translation: CSARGHQGSYEQYF.

This clonotype was seen a few times. CDR3 nucleotide sequence: TGCGCCAGCAGCCCGGGGTTTGCGGGGGCCCTTAGGCAAGCGCAGTATTTT. Translation gives CASSPGFAGALRQAQYF. This chain uses TRBV5-1 with TRBJ2-3, with D possibly TRBD2 on 7 matching bases. Per germline, CDR1 SGHRS and CDR2 YFSETQ. V was shortened by 4 bases and J by 10 bases, with 28 bases between the two germline ends. The CDR3 contains 17 residues.

V is TRBV7-9 and J is TRBJ1-2; D remains ambiguous. The V gene's germline CDR1 is SEHNR and CDR2 FQNEAQ (reference sequence). Deletions cut 3 bases from V and 1 base from J, with 15 bases between. The CDR3 sequence is 16 residues long. As DNA, the CDR3 is TGTGCCAGCAGCTTTTCCGCAGTGCGGGGTAACTATGGCTACACCTTC. It is translated as CASSFSAVRGNYGYTF.

This clonotype appeared many times. The chain links TRBV6-4 to TRBJ2-1, with TRBD1 identical over 9 bases. Looked up from germline, CDR1 is MRHNA and CDR2 is SNTAGT. Trimming at V came to 8 bases and at J to 7 bases, leaving 3 bases not matched to a gene. This CDR3 region has 12 residues. As DNA, the CDR3 is TGTGCCAGCTCGGACAGGGGTAATGAGCAGTTCTTC. It is translated as CASSDRGNEQFF.

This clonotype came up many times. The rearrangement links TRBV4-2 to TRBJ2-3, with D perhaps being TRBD1 or TRBD2 (6 bases each). V lost 4 bases and J lost 2, with 13 bases in between. Germline CDR1 and CDR2: LGHNA and YNFKEQ. The CDR3 runs to 15 residues. The CDR3 sequence is CASSPRGASTDTQYF. For the CDR3, the DNA is TGTGCCAGCAGCCCTAGGGGGGCTTCCACAGATACGCAGTATTTT.

Many counts were recorded for this clonotype. V usage is TRBV29-1 and J usage is TRBJ1-1; D uncertain. This CDR3 has 11 amino acids. The V end was cut by 3 bases, the J end by 6 bases, with 8 bases between. The germline V gene encodes CDR1 SQVTM and CDR2 ANQGSEA. In nucleotides, the CDR3 is TGCAGCGTTGATAGAGGTTCTGAAGCTTTCTTT. The encoded protein is CSVDRGSEAFF. Variable domain in full (rest from reference TRBV29-1 and TRBJ1-1): SAVISQKPSRDICQRGTSLTIQCQVDSQVTMMFWYRQQPGQSLTLIATANQGSEATYESGFVIDKFPISRPNLTFSTLTVSNMSPEDSSIYLCSVDRGSEAFFGQGTRLTVV.

The V call is TRBV28, the J call TRBJ1-2; TRBD1 matches 7 bases. The CDR3 is 14 residues long. Trimming removed 7 bases from V and 1 base from J; junction bases left unmatched: 6. Germline V gene sequence: CDR1 MDHEN, CDR2 SYDVKM. The CDR3 protein is CASTRGGINYGYTF. CDR3 in DNA: TGTGCCAGCACCCGAGGGGGCATTAACTATGGCTACACCTTC.

This clonotype occurred a few times. The V and J genes are TRBV27 and TRBJ2-7, with D unresolved. Germline V lookup: CDR1 MNHEY, CDR2 SMNVEV (reference sequence). The germline V and J ends were trimmed by 2 bases and 3 bases, with 17 bases remaining between them. The CDR3 sequence is 16 residues long. Here the CDR3 DNA reads TGTGCCAGCAGTTTAAGCCGACGGGCAGGTGGCTACGAGCAGTACTTC. Amino acids: CASSLSRRAGGYEQYF.

Of note for this clonotype: One base away lies a much larger clone, so this may be a sequencing read error. The rearrangement links TRBV11-3 to TRBJ2-7; D unresolved. Germline V gene sequence: CDR1 SGHNT, CDR2 YENEEA. CDR3 length: 14 amino acids. The CDR3 reads CAGSLDHGSYEQYF. The CDR3 nucleotides are TGTGCCGGCAGCTTAGATCACGGTTCCTACGAGCAGTACTTC.

The V and J genes are TRBV9 and TRBJ1-1; no reliable D call. CDR1 and CDR2 (germline): SGDLS, YYNGEE. CDR3 length equals 15 residues. The V end lost 4 bases, the J end lost 2 bases, and 15 bases lay between the germline ends. In nucleotides, the CDR3 is TGTGCCAGCAGCTCCGGCGGATGGGTAAACACTGAAGCTTTCTTT. Residues: CASSSGGWVNTEAFF.

The chain joins TRBV5-1 to TRBJ2-7; 8 positions agree with TRBD2. The CDR3 spans 16 residues. Germline assignment: CDR1 SGHRS and CDR2 YFSETQ. V was clipped by 7 bases and J by 7 bases; unmatched bases: 19. CDR3 coding DNA: TGCGCCAGCGCCGGGGGTGGAGCGGGGGAACTCAATGAGCAGTACTTC. Protein sequence: CASAGGGAGELNEQYF. Full variable domain (missing parts from reference TRBV5-1 and TRBJ2-7): KAGVTQTPRYLIKTRGQQVTLSCSPISGHRSVSWYQQTPGQGLQFLFEYFSETQRNKGNFPGRFSGRQFSNSRSEMNVSTLELGDSALYLCASAGGGAGELNEQYFGPGTRLTVT.

Of note for this clonotype: One junction end disagrees with the germline gene, perhaps due to a read error. V is TRBV27 and J is TRBJ2-6; 7 bases are a match to TRBD1. The V gene's germline CDR1 is MNHEY and CDR2 SMNVEV (reference sequence). CDR3 length: 17 amino acids. CDR3 residues: CASSQGQFSSGVNVLTF. The CDR3 DNA reads as TGTGCCAGCAGCCAGGGACAGTTCTCCTCTGGGGTCAACGTCCTGACTTTC.

The chain couples TRBV7-2 to TRBJ2-1; possibly TRBD2 for D (6 bases). The ends were cut back, 9 bases at V and 3 bases at J, with 15 bases in the middle. Looked up from germline, CDR1 is SGHTA and CDR2 is FQGNSA. The CDR3 loop spans 14 amino acids. CDR3 amino acids: CASDGTGGYNEQFF. For the CDR3, the DNA is TGTGCCAGTGACGGGACTGGCGGCTACAATGAGCAGTTCTTC.

The chain has TRBV7-6 and TRBJ2-5; TRBD2 agrees at 7 bases. The CDR3 covers 14 residues. CDR1 and CDR2 (germline): SGHVS, FNYEAQ. V lost 6 bases, J lost 5 bases, and 9 bases stayed unmatched. The CDR3: CASRTSLATETQYF. In DNA form, the CDR3 reads TGTGCCAGCAGGACCTCACTAGCGACGGAGACCCAGTACTTC.

For this clonotype: Possible read error: a much larger clone is one base away. The J gene is TRBJ2-7, the V gene TRBV27; the match to TRBD1 covers 8 bases. The J segment lost 7 bases and the V segment lost 6 bases, leaving 11 bases of the junction unmatched. CDR3 length equals 14 residues. Germline V gene data show CDR1 as MNHEY and CDR2 as SMNVEV (reference sequence). The CDR3 loop is CASRLRQGTEEQYF. CDR3 coding DNA: TGTGCCAGCAGGCTACGACAGGGGACGGAGGAGCAGTACTTC.

This clonotype was recorded once. The genes are TRBV3-1 and TRBJ2-5, with 8 positions matching TRBD2. Germline assignment: CDR1 LGHDT and CDR2 YNNKEL (reference sequence). Trimming took 0 bases from V and 2 from J; bases not matched to a gene: 5. The CDR3 length is 16 residues. CDR3 sequence (DNA): TGTGCCAGCAGCCAAGAGGTGTCGGGGGGGCAAGAGACCCAGTACTTC. Residues: CASSQEVSGGQETQYF.

This clonotype was counted a few times. The chain carries TRBV20-1 and TRBJ2-3; possible D gene TRBD2, 5 bases. The CDR3 runs to 15 residues. Looked up from germline, CDR1 is DFQATT and CDR2 is SNEGSKA (reference sequence). Trimming removed 3 bases at V and 0 bases at J, with 13 bases between. In nucleotides, the CDR3 is TGCAGTGCTAGGATGGCGGACTCTAGCACAGATACGCAGTATTTT. This encodes CSARMADSSTDTQYF.

With respect to this clonotype: This clone may be a read error of a much larger clone one base away. The chain employs TRBV25-1 and TRBJ2-1, with TRBD1 matching 10 bases. Unmatched junction bases numbered 15, after V lost 3 bases and J lost 13 bases. The germline V gene has CDR1 MGHDK and CDR2 SYGVNS. The CDR3 loop spans 16 amino acids. DNA of the CDR3: TGTGCCAGCAGTGATCTTCGACAGGGGGCGGTTGAGACCCAGTTCTTC. Its translation: CASSDLRQGAVETQFF.

Notes on this clonotype: One end of the junction varies from germline; a read error may be responsible. The chain employs TRBV12-3 or TRBV12-4 and TRBJ1-2; 7 bases align to TRBD1. This CDR3 spans 15 amino acids. For the CDR3, the DNA is TGTGCCAACAGTCCCGGACAGGACCTTAACTATGGCTACACCTTC. It encodes CANSPGQDLNYGYTF.

The chain uses TRBV20-1 and TRBJ2-7; 14 nucleotides agree with TRBD2. V dropped 5 bases and J dropped 5; count of bases not matched to a gene: 8. CDR1 is DFQATT, CDR2 SNEGSKA, per germline (reference sequence). The CDR3 length is 15 residues. CDR3 sequence (DNA): TGCAGTGCTGGGCCGGGACTAGCGGGAGTGAACGAGCAGTACTTC. Its protein product is CSAGPGLAGVNEQYF.